One sample yielded the 2 T cell receptor beta chains listed below, sequenced in a study of regulatory T cells in long-lasting Graves disease. The time point here: newly diagnosed GD, antithyroid drugs for less than 3 months. PBMC-derived RNA was used for the TCR library. TCR beta libraries were built with iRepertoire HTBI primers and Arm-PCR of CDR3 regions. TCRdb used MiXCR to reprocess the multiplex PCR reads, holding one entry per CDR3 protein. The sample lists more than 350,000 distinct CDR3 sequences, just under 15% occurring once. The sample also formed part of further work on T cells in Graves' hyperthyroidism and ophthalmopathy.

Here the sequenced sample was peripheral blood mononuclear cells (PBMCs), taken at new diagnosis, from a patient treated with antithyroid drugs. These receptors came from a woman aged 30 to 39 with Graves disease.

This clonotype was detected ten times or more. The V and J genes are TRBV7-9 and TRBJ2-3; D remains ambiguous. CDR3 length: 13 amino acids. Trimming shortened V by 5 bases and J by 2 bases, and 8 bases separated the two germline ends. CDR1 and CDR2 (germline): SEHNR, FQNEAQ (reference sequence). The CDR3: CASSLLDTDTQYF. In DNA form, the CDR3 reads TGTGCCAGCAGCCTCCTAGACACAGATACGCAGTATTTT.

The chain has TRBV20-1 and TRBJ2-2; 8 bases are a match to TRBD2. This CDR3 contains 13 residues. Germline-derived CDR1 and CDR2 are DFQATT and SNEGSKA (reference sequence). Trimming took 5 bases from V and 8 from J; bases not matched to a gene: 7. This CDR3 is CSAPSGRGGELFF. CDR3 nucleotides: TGCAGTGCTCCAAGCGGGAGAGGGGGGGAGCTGTTTTTT.